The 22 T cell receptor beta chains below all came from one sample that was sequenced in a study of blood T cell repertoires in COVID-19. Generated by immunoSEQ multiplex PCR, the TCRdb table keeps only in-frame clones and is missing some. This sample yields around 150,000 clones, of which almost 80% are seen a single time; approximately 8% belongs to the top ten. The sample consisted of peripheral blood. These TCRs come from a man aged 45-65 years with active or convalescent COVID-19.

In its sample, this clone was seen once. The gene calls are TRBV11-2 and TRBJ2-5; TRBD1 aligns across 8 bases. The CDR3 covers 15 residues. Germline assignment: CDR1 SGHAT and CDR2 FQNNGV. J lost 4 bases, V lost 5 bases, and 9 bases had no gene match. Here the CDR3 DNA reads TGTGCCAGCAGCGCCCGGACAGGGAATGGAGAGACCCAGTACTTC. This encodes CASSARTGNGETQYF. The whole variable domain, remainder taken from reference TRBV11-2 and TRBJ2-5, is EAGVAQSPRYKIIEKRQSVAFWCNPISGHATLYWYQQILGQGPKLLIQFQNNGVVDDSQLPKDRFSAERLKGVDSTLKIQPAKLEDSAVYLCASSARTGNGETQYFGPGTRLLVL.

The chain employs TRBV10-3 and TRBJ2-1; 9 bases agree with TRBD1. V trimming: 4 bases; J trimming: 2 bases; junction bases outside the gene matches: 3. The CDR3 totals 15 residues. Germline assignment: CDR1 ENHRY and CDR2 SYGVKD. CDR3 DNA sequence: TGTGCCATCAGTGGTGGGACAGGGCCCTACAATGAGCAGTTCTTC. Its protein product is CAISGGTGPYNEQFF.

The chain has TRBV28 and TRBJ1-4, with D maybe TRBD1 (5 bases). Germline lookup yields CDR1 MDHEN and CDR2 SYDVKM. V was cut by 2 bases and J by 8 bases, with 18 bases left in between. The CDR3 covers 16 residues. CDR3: CASSLIAGGVGEKLFF. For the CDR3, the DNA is TGTGCCAGCAGTTTAATTGCAGGAGGGGTCGGGGAAAAACTGTTTTTT.

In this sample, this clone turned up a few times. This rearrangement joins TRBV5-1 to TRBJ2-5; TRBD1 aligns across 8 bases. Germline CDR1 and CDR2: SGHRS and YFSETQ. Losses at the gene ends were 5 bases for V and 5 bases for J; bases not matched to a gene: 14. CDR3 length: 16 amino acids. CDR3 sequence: CASRSQATGALETQYF. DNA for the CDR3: TGCGCCAGCAGGAGCCAAGCGACAGGGGCGCTGGAGACCCAGTACTTC. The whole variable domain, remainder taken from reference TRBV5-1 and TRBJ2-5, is KAGVTQTPRYLIKTRGQQVTLSCSPISGHRSVSWYQQTPGQGLQFLFEYFSETQRNKGNFPGRFSGRQFSNSRSEMNVSTLELGDSALYLCASRSQATGALETQYFGPGTRLLVL.

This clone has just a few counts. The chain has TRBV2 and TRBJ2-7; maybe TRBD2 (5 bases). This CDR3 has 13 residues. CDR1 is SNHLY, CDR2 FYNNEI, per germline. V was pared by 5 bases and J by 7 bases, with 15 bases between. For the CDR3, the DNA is TGTGCCAGCAGTCGGGATCCGGGGTGGGAGCAGTACTTC. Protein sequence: CASSRDPGWEQYF.

CDR3 amino acids: CASSLTWASGYNEQFF. The CDR3 nucleotides read TGTGCCAGCAGCTTAACGTGGGCTAGCGGCTACAATGAGCAGTTCTTC. V gene TRBV7-3 combines with J gene TRBJ2-1; 7 positions match TRBD2. The length of the CDR3 is 16 residues. Trimming took 0 bases from V and 3 from J; bases not matched to a gene: 5. Germline assignment: CDR1 SGHTA and CDR2 FQGTGA.

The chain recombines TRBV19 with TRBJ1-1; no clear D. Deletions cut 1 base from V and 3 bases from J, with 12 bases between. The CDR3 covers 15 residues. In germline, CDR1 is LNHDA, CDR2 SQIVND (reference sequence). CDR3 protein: CASSIGQSLDTEAFF. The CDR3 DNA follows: TGTGCCAGTAGTATAGGGCAGAGTCTAGACACTGAAGCTTTCTTT.

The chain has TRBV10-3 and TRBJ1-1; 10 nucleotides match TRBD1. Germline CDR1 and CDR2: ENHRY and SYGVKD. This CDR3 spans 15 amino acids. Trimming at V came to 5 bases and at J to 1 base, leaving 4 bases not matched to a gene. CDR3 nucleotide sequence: TGTGCCATCAGTAGCAGGACAGGGGGGAACACTGAAGCTTTCTTT. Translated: CAISSRTGGNTEAFF.

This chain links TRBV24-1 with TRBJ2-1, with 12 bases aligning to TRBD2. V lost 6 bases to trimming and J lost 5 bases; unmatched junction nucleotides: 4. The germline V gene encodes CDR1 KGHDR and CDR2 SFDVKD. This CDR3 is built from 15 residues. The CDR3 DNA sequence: TGTGCCACCAGTCTTGGACTAGCGGGAAACAATGAGCAGTTCTTC. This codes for CATSLGLAGNNEQFF.

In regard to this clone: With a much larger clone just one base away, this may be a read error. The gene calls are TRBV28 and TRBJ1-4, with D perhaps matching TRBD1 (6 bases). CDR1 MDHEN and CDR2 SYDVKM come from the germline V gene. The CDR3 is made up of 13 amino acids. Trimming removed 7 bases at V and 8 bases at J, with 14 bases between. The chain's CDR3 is CASTLQGGEKLFF. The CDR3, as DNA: TGTGCCAGCACCTTACAGGGTGGCGAAAAACTGTTTTTT. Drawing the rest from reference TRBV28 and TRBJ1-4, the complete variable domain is DVKVTQSSRYLVKRTGEKVFLECVQDMDHENMFWYRQDPGLGLRLIYFSYDVKMKEKGDIPEGYSVSREKKERFSLILESASTNQTSMYLCASTLQGGEKLFFGSGTQLSVL.

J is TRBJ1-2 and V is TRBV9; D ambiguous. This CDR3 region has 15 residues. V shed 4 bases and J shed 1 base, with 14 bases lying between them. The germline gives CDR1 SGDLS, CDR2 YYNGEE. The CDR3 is CASSFSSGGNYGYTF. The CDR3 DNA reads TGTGCCAGCAGCTTCTCCTCCGGAGGTAACTATGGCTACACCTTC.

In DNA form, the CDR3 reads TGTGCCAGCAGTCCCGCGTGGGGAGCTAACTATGGCTACACCTTC. Translating it yields CASSPAWGANYGYTF. The gene calls are TRBV28 and TRBJ1-2; D is undetermined. Trimming cost V 5 bases and J 0 bases, with 13 bases left between them. In germline, CDR1 is MDHEN, CDR2 SYDVKM. The CDR3 length is 15 residues.

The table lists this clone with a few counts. DNA of the CDR3: TGTGCCATCAGTGTGGAGTCGAACACCGGGGAGCTGTTTTTT. As protein: CAISVESNTGELFF. The genes are TRBV10-3 and TRBJ2-2; D ambiguous. V lost 4 bases, J lost 0 bases, and 6 bases lay in between. CDR1 and CDR2 (germline): ENHRY, SYGVKD. There are 14 residues in the CDR3.

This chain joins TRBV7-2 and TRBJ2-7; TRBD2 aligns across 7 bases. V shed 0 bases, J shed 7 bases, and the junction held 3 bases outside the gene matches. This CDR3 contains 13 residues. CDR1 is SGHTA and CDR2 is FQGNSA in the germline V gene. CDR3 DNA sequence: TGTGCCAGCAGCTTAGCGGGAGGGATTGAGCAGTACTTC. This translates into CASSLAGGIEQYF.

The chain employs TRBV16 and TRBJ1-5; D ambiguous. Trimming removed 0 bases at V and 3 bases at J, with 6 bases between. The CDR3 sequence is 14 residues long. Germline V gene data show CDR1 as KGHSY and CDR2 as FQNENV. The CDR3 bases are TGTGCCAGCAGCCAATCGGGAGCCAATCAGCCCCAGCATTTT. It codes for CASSQSGANQPQHF.

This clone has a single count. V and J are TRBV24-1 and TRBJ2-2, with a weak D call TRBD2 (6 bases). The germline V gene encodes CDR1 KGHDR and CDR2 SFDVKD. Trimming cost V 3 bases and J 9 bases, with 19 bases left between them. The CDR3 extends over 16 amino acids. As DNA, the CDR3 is TGTGCCACCAGTGATGAGAGCGGGTTTGGGGGTCGGGAGCTGTTTTTT. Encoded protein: CATSDESGFGGRELFF.

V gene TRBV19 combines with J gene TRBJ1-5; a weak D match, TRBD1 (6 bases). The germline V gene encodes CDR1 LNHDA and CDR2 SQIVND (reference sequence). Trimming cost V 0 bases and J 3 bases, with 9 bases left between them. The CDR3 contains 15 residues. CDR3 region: CASSIEGGANQPQHF. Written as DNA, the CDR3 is TGTGCCAGTAGTATAGAGGGGGGGGCCAATCAGCCCCAGCATTTT.

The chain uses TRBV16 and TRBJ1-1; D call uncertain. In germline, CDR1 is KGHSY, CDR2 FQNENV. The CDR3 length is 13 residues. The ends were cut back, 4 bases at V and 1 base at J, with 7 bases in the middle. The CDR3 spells CASSPTGNTEAFF. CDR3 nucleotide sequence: TGTGCCAGCAGCCCCACTGGGAACACTGAAGCTTTCTTT.

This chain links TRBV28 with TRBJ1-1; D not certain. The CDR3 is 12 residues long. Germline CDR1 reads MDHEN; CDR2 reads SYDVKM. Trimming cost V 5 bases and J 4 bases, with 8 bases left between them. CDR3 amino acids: CASSEPLTEAFF. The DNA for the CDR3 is TGTGCCAGCAGTGAGCCCCTCACTGAAGCTTTCTTT.

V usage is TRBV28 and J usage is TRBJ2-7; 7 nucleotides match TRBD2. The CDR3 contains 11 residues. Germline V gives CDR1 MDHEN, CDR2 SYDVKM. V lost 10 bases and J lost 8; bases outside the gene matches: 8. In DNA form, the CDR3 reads TGTGCCACCGCGGGAGCGTCGAAGCAGTACTTC. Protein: CATAGASKQYF.

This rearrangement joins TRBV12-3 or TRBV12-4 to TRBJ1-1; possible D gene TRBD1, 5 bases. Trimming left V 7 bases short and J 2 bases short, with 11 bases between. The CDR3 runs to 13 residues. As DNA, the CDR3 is TGTGCCAGCATCAAAAGGGGAAACACTGAAGCTTTCTTT. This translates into CASIKRGNTEAFF.

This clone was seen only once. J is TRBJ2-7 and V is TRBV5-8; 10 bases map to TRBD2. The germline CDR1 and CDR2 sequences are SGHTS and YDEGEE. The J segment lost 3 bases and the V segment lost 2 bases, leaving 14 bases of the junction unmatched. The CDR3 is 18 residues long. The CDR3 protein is CASSFLAGVLEISYEQYF. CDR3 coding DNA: TGTGCCAGCAGCTTTCTAGCGGGGGTCTTAGAGATTAGCTACGAGCAGTACTTC.